This T cell receptor (beta chain) is drawn from a study of graft-versus-host responses after intestinal transplantation. For the study at large: Recipients underwent multivisceral, liver-intestinal, or isolated intestinal transplants. Following induction with anti-thymocyte globulin, all recipients were given tacrolimus and steroids for three to four years. Study-level points and caveats: Recipient marrow contained GvH clones, some of which appeared first in ileum or blood.

Profiled with immunoSEQ multiplex PCR; TCRdb holds only in-frame clones, not every one. The table has around 5,200 clones, 55% to 85% seen once. A word on this clone: What it recognizes is unknown.

Graft material was processed, releasing intraepithelial and lamina propria lymphocytes. The CDR3 runs to 15 residues. The germline CDR1 and CDR2 sequences are SGHRS and YFSETQ. V shed 0 bases and J shed 2 bases, with 11 bases lying between them. The source of this sequence is a human patient who received an intestinal transplant, so some T cells may come from the graft donor. The sequenced sample was ileum tissue, obtained around 260 days after intestinal transplant. The chain uses TRBV5-1 and TRBJ1-2, with D maybe TRBD1 (6 bases). The CDR3 loop reads CASSLDPGENYGYTF. The CDR3 DNA is TGCGCCAGCAGCTTGGATCCAGGGGAAAACTATGGCTACACCTTC.